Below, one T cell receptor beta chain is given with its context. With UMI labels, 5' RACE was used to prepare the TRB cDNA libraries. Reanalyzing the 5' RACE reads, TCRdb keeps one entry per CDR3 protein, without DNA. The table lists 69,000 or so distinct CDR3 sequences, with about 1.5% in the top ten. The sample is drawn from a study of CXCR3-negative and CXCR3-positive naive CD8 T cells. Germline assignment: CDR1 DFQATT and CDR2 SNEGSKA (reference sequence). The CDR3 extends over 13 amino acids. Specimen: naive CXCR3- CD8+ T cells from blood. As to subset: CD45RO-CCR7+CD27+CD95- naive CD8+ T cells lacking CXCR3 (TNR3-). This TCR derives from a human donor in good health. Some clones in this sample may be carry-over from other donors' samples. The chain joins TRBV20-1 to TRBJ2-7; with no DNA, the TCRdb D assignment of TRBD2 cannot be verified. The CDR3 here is CSAYSGNTYEQYF.